These 26 T cell receptor beta chains share one sample of origin, sequenced in a study of T cell responses to AZD1222 COVID-19 vaccine. The method was immunoSEQ multiplex PCR; TCRdb's version includes in-frame clones alone and lacks a portion of them. The sample lists about 150,000 clones; around 93% were seen once. Sequenced material: peripheral blood, taken 28 days after the second AZD1222 dose. The receptors come from an adult who received the AZD1222 COVID-19 vaccine.

The chain carries TRBV19 and TRBJ1-2; D is unresolved. Trimming shortened V by 5 bases and J by 8 bases, and 18 bases separated the two germline ends. CDR3 size: 14 residues. Germline V gene data show CDR1 as LNHDA and CDR2 as SQIVND (reference sequence). The CDR3 reads CASSSAWEERGYTF. The DNA for the CDR3 is TGTGCCAGTAGTTCCGCGTGGGAGGAGAGGGGCTACACCTTC. The complete variable domain, with remaining parts taken from reference TRBV19 and TRBJ1-2, reads DGGITQSPKYLFRKEGQNVTLSCEQNLNHDAMYWYRQDPGQGLRLIYYSQIVNDFQKGDIAEGYSVSREKKESFPLTVTSAQKNPTAFYLCASSSAWEERGYTFGSGTRLTVV.

The V call is TRBV6-1, the J call TRBJ2-5; TRBD2 agrees at 14 bases. Germline loops: CDR1 MNHNS, CDR2 SASEGT. The CDR3 has 19 amino acids. V lost 4 bases and J lost 5; bases outside the gene matches: 15. The DNA for the CDR3 is TGTGCCAGCAGTGCAGGTCCGTTTGGACTAGCGGGAGGTGGCGAGACCCAGTACTTC. Translated, it gives CASSAGPFGLAGGGETQYF.

This chain uses TRBV29-1 with TRBJ2-7; D perhaps matches TRBD1 (5 bases). With 0 bases removed from V and 5 bases from J, the gap between germline ends came to 14 bases. Germline CDR1 SQVTM, CDR2 ANQGSEA. This CDR3 comprises 14 residues. In nucleotides, the CDR3 is TGCAGCGTTGAAGACAGGGAAGAATTCCACGAGCAGTACTTC. Its protein is CSVEDREEFHEQYF.

V is TRBV6-2 or TRBV6-3 and J is TRBJ1-5, with TRBD1 as a possible D gene (5 bases). This CDR3 is 15 amino acids long. The germline CDR1 and CDR2 sequences are MNHEY and SVGEGT. Trimming took 5 bases from V and 2 from J, leaving 13 bases between them. CDR3 residues: CASSGAEAGNQPQHF. As DNA, the CDR3 is TGTGCCAGCAGTGGGGCCGAAGCGGGCAATCAGCCCCAGCATTTT.

The chain carries TRBV4-2 and TRBJ2-1; TRBD2 matches 11 bases. Germline trimming cut 3 bases from V and 8 bases from J; bases unmatched to any gene: 6. The CDR3 is 15 residues long. The V gene's germline CDR1 is LGHNA and CDR2 YNFKEQ. DNA of the CDR3: TGTGCCAGCAGCCAGACTAGCGGGACAGTCGATGAGCAGTTCTTC. Translating gives CASSQTSGTVDEQFF.

This clone has a single count. This chain connects TRBV4-1 to TRBJ1-3, with a possible D match to TRBD1 (5 bases). Germline-derived CDR1 and CDR2 are MGHRA and YSYEKL. Trimming removed 3 bases from V and 1 base from J, with 13 bases in between. CDR3 length equals 16 residues. The DNA of the CDR3 is TGCGCCAGCAGCCAGAATCCAGGGACGTCTGGAAACACCATATATTTT. Translated, it gives CASSQNPGTSGNTIYF.

The chain carries TRBV30 and TRBJ1-6; 7 positions agree with TRBD1. CDR3 length: 14 amino acids. Trimming at V came to 5 bases and at J to 8 bases, leaving 9 bases not matched to a gene. Germline CDR1 reads GTSNPN; CDR2 reads SVGIG (reference sequence). CDR3 sequence: CAWAAGGYDSPLHF. For the CDR3, the DNA is TGTGCCTGGGCTGCAGGGGGTTATGATTCACCCCTCCACTTT.

CDR3 DNA: TGCGCCAGCAGCCAATCAACAGTTATCAATTCACCCCTCCACTTT. Protein sequence: CASSQSTVINSPLHF. This chain connects TRBV4-1 to TRBJ1-6; unclear D gene. The ends were cut back, 2 bases at V and 7 bases at J, with 12 bases in the middle. CDR3 length equals 15 residues. The germline V gene has CDR1 MGHRA and CDR2 YSYEKL.

V and J are TRBV7-2 and TRBJ1-1; no reliable D call. Between the trimmed V and J ends, which lost 1 base and 4 bases, there was a span of 13 bases. This CDR3 contains 15 residues. The germline gives CDR1 SGHTA, CDR2 FQGNSA. DNA of the CDR3: TGTGCCAGCAGCTTAGTAGGAGGCGTGGGCACTGAAGCTTTCTTT. Protein product: CASSLVGGVGTEAFF. The entire variable domain, with the rest obtained from reference TRBV7-2 and TRBJ1-1, is as follows: GAGVSQSPSNKVTEKGKDVELRCDPISGHTALYWYRQSLGQGLEFLIYFQGNSAPDKSGLPSDRFSAERTGGSVSTLTIQRTQQEDSAVYLCASSLVGGVGTEAFFGQGTRLTVV.

The J gene is TRBJ1-1, the V gene TRBV25-1, with 7 nucleotides matching TRBD1. V shed 4 bases, J shed 4 bases, and the junction held 6 bases outside the gene matches. Germline CDR1 reads MGHDK; CDR2 reads SYGVNS. This CDR3 is 14 amino acids long. This CDR3 reads CASSARQGSTEAFF. CDR3 nucleotides: TGTGCCAGCAGTGCAAGACAGGGAAGCACTGAAGCTTTCTTT.

The J gene is TRBJ1-4, the V gene TRBV5-5; D possibly corresponds to TRBD1 (5 bases). V gave up 4 bases and J gave up 8 bases, with 12 bases separating them. This CDR3 is built from 13 residues. Germline V gene sequence: CDR1 SGHKS, CDR2 YYEKEE (reference sequence). CDR3 region: CASSGGPSEKLFF. CDR3 in DNA: TGTGCCAGCAGCGGGGGACCATCCGAAAAACTGTTTTTT.

The V and J genes are TRBV5-1 and TRBJ2-7, with 16 bases fitting TRBD2. The CDR3 runs to 16 residues. Trimming cost V 3 bases and J 6 bases; bases outside gene matches: 6. Per germline, CDR1 SGHRS and CDR2 YFSETQ. The CDR3 sequence is CASSSGTSGGAGEQYF. The CDR3 nucleotides read TGCGCCAGCAGCTCAGGGACTAGCGGGGGGGCCGGCGAGCAGTACTTC.

This sequence joins TRBV14 and TRBJ2-3; TRBD2 agrees at 9 bases. J gave up 3 bases and V 6 bases, and 10 bases lay outside the gene matches. The CDR3 consists of 16 residues. From germline, CDR1 is SGHDN and CDR2 FVKESK. CDR3 DNA sequence: TGTGCCAGCAGTCCAAAGAGCGGGGGGCGTACAGATACGCAGTATTTT. Translation: CASSPKSGGRTDTQYF.

The rearrangement links TRBV15 to TRBJ2-7, with 9 bases identical to TRBD2. Germline V lookup: CDR1 LNHNV, CDR2 YYDKDF (reference sequence). V shed 1 base, J shed 6 bases, and the junction held 7 bases outside the gene matches. The CDR3 loop spans 15 amino acids. This CDR3 reads CATSRGGLAGFEQYF. The CDR3 nucleotides read TGTGCCACCAGCAGAGGGGGACTAGCTGGATTCGAGCAGTACTTC.

The genes are TRBV9 and TRBJ1-6, with 7 bases fitting TRBD1. Germline V gene lookup returns CDR1 SGDLS and CDR2 YYNGEE. The CDR3 length is 15 residues. J was trimmed by 5 bases and V by 4 bases; bases with no gene match: 6. The CDR3 is CASSPRDSNNSPLHF. CDR3 nucleotide sequence: TGTGCCAGCAGCCCCCGGGACAGCAATAATTCACCCCTCCACTTT.

The chain employs TRBV19 and TRBJ1-5; D not resolved. The CDR3 extends over 14 amino acids. The germline V gene has CDR1 LNHDA and CDR2 SQIVND (reference sequence). V lost 5 bases and J 4 bases, leaving 12 bases between the germline ends. CDR3 sequence (DNA): TGTGCCAGTAGTTTCGAACCGGGGAATCAGCCCCAGCATTTT. Translating it yields CASSFEPGNQPQHF.

This clone has only a few counts. The chain is built from TRBV11-3 and TRBJ2-7; D might be TRBD2 (6 bases). The V and J ends lost 2 bases and 6 bases respectively, with 8 bases between them. Germline CDR1 reads SGHNT; CDR2 reads YENEEA. The CDR3 sequence is 12 residues long. Here the CDR3 DNA reads TGTGCCAGCAGCTTACGTAGCGGCGAGCAGTACTTC. Amino acids: CASSLRSGEQYF.

The chain carries TRBV5-4 and TRBJ2-1; D is perhaps TRBD1 or TRBD2 (5 bases each). CDR3 length: 14 residues. CDR1 and CDR2 (germline): SGHNT, YYREEE (reference sequence). The V gene lost 4 bases and the J gene lost 8 bases, with 16 bases spanning the gap. The CDR3 DNA reads TGTGCCAGCAGCCCCCGAGCTGGGACCGATGAGCAGTTCTTC. Translating gives CASSPRAGTDEQFF.

The J gene is TRBJ1-5, the V gene TRBV6-5; D not certain. This CDR3 is built from 14 residues. V lost 6 bases, J lost 4 bases, and 13 bases lay in between. CDR1 is MNHEY and CDR2 is SVGAGI in the germline V gene. This CDR3 reads CASSPTRPNQPQHF. CDR3 coding DNA: TGTGCCAGCAGCCCAACGCGTCCGAATCAGCCCCAGCATTTT.

This chain uses TRBV14 with TRBJ1-1; possible D gene TRBD1, 5 bases. This CDR3 has 14 amino acids. Germline V gives CDR1 SGHDN, CDR2 FVKESK. With 4 bases removed from V and 4 bases from J, the gap between germline ends came to 13 bases. Written as DNA, the CDR3 is TGTGCCAGCAGCCTCCTAGGGGTCGTCACTGAAGCTTTCTTT. This codes for CASSLLGVVTEAFF.

V gene TRBV6-4 combines with J gene TRBJ2-6, with D hard to call. V was pared by 4 bases and J by 1 base, with 5 bases between. The CDR3 consists of 14 residues. The germline V gene has CDR1 MRHNA and CDR2 SNTAGT. CDR3 region: CASSARSGANVLTF. CDR3 nucleotides: TGTGCCAGCAGTGCGCGTTCTGGGGCCAACGTCCTGACTTTC.

J is TRBJ2-7 and V is TRBV10-1; D may correspond to TRBD1 or TRBD2 (5 bases each). The CDR3 length is 18 residues. Germline V lookup: CDR1 WNHNN, CDR2 SYGVQD (reference sequence). Trimming shortened V by 4 bases and J by 0 bases, and 22 bases separated the two germline ends. CDR3 residues: CASSAPPGRGQNSYEQYF. The CDR3, as DNA: TGCGCCAGCAGTGCGCCCCCAGGGAGAGGGCAAAACTCCTACGAGCAGTACTTC.

This chain uses TRBV21-1 with TRBJ2-7; the table's TRBD2 call for D was not verified on the DNA. TRBV21-1 is noted as a pseudogene. CDR3 length: 16 amino acids. The CDR3 nucleotides read TGTGCCAGCAGCAAAGTCAGCCTAGCGGTATCCTACGAGCAGTACTTC. This translates into CASSKVSLAVSYEQYF.

The chain is built from TRBV5-5 and TRBJ2-3, with 12 bases fitting TRBD2. V shed 3 bases, J shed 4 bases, and the junction held 6 bases outside the gene matches. Germline loops: CDR1 SGHKS, CDR2 YYEKEE (reference sequence). This CDR3 is 16 amino acids long. The CDR3 protein is CASSSASGRAPDTQYF. As DNA, the CDR3 is TGTGCCAGCAGCTCCGCTAGCGGGAGGGCCCCAGATACGCAGTATTTT.

The V gene is TRBV21-1, the J gene TRBJ1-5. TRBV21-1 is a documented pseudogene. This CDR3 region has 16 residues. This CDR3 is CASSKREGRSNQPQHF. As DNA, the CDR3 is TGTGCCAGCAGCAAAAGGGAGGGTAGGAGCAATCAGCCCCAGCATTTT.

The chain has TRBV5-4 and TRBJ2-5, with 10 bases identical to TRBD2. Per the germline V gene, CDR1 is SGHNT and CDR2 is YYREEE (reference sequence). V lost 4 bases, J lost 2 bases, and 14 bases stayed unmatched. The CDR3 extends over 18 amino acids. The CDR3: CASSADSGGALRQETQYF. As DNA, the CDR3 is TGTGCCAGCAGCGCCGACAGCGGGGGGGCTTTAAGGCAAGAGACCCAGTACTTC.